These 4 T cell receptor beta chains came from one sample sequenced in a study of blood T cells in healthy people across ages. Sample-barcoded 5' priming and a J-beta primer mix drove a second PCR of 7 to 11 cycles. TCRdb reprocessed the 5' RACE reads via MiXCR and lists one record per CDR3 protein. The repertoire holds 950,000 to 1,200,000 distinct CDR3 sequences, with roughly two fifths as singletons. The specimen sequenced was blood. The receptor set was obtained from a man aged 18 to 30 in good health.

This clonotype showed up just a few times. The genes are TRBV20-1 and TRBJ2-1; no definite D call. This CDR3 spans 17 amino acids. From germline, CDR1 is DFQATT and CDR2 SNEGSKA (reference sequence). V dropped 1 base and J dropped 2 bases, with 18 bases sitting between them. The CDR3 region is CSARVNDKDYPYNEQFF. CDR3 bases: TGCAGTGCTAGAGTTAACGACAAGGATTACCCCTACAATGAGCAGTTCTTC.

The CDR3 is CASSQAGTVNLYGYTF. Written as DNA, the CDR3 is TGCGCCAGCAGCCAAGCAGGGACGGTTAACCTCTATGGCTACACCTTC. This chain uses TRBV4-3 with TRBJ1-2; possibly TRBD1 for D (5 bases). Trimming took 1 base from V and 4 from J, leaving 16 bases between them. The CDR3 loop spans 16 amino acids. In germline, CDR1 is LGHNA, CDR2 YSLEER.

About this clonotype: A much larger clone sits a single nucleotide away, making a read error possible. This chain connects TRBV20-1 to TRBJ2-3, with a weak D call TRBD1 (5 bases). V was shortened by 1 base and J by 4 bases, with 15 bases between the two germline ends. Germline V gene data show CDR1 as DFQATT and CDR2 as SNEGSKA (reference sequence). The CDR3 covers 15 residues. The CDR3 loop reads CSARAEGAVADTQYF. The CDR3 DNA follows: TGCAGTGCTAGAGCCGAAGGGGCCGTAGCAGATACGCAGTATTTT.

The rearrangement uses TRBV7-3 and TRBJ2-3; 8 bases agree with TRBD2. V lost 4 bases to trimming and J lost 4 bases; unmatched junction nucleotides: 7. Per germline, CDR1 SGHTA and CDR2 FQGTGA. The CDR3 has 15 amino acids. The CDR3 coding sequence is TGTGCCAGCAGCTCAGGGACTAGTTCGGCAGATACGCAGTATTTT. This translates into CASSSGTSSADTQYF. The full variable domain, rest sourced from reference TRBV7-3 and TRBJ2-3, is GAGVSQTPSNKVTEKGKYVELRCDPISGHTALYWYRQSLGQGPEFLIYFQGTGAADDSGLPNDRFFAVRPEGSVSTLKIQRTERGDSAVYLCASSSGTSSADTQYFGPGTRLTVL.